This entry concerns a single T cell receptor (beta chain). The CDR3 is made up of 19 amino acids. V was pared by 2 bases and J by 6 bases, with 20 bases of the junction left unmatched. Per germline, CDR1 LNHNV and CDR2 YYDKDF (reference sequence). This entry comes from a study of shared T cell receptors in the human thymus. Libraries were prepared by immunoSEQ multiplex PCR; TCRdb keeps only in-frame clonotypes and omits some of them. The repertoire has hundreds of thousands of clones, around 87% of them found once; the top ten carry around 0.0099%. This sample also appeared in a second study, on human thymus T cells. That report notes: Corrective surgery for congenital heart defects was being performed on the healthy Finnish infants who were the donors.

The chain is built from TRBV15 and TRBJ2-3; 7 positions agree with TRBD2. The clonotype comes from a boy in the first two years of life with a congenital heart defect. The sample consisted of thymocytes. DNA for the CDR3: TGTGCCACCAGCAGATCCCCGGTTCGACTAGCCGGGTTTCGGGATACGCAGTATTTT. Its protein is CATSRSPVRLAGFRDTQYF.